The subject of this entry is one TCR beta chain. The sample is drawn from a study of control samples from healthy donors and cancer patients. The CDR3 has 13 amino acids. V gave up 5 bases and J gave up 6 bases, with 13 bases separating them. The V gene's germline CDR1 is LNHDA and CDR2 SQIVND (reference sequence). TCRdb's copy holds only in-frame clones and misses some; the assay was immunoSEQ multiplex PCR. The sample lists approximately 72,000 clones, approximately 90% occurring once. The sample comprised blood. The clonotype comes from a man aged 50-60 years in good health. This chain links TRBV19 with TRBJ1-2; a possible D gene is TRBD1 (5 bases). The CDR3 spells CASSGPAGDGYTF. CDR3 nucleotide sequence: TGTGCCAGTAGTGGACCCGCGGGGGATGGCTACACCTTC.